Listed here are 6 T cell receptor beta chains from one sample, sequenced in a study of neoadjuvant anti-PD-1 for oral cavity cancer. Stated time point: after neoadjuvant nivolumab, at surgical resection. TCRdb's copy holds only in-frame clones and misses some; the assay was immunoSEQ multiplex PCR. The profile shows under 15,000 clones, 67% of them singletons. This specimen consisted of PBMCs, obtained after nivolumab (anti-PD-1) treatment. The receptors derive from a person between 35 and 79 years old with oral cavity squamous cell carcinoma.

The J gene is TRBJ1-3, the V gene TRBV19, with D perhaps TRBD1 (5 bases). Germline assignment: CDR1 LNHDA and CDR2 SQIVND (reference sequence). V shed 0 bases and J shed 8 bases, with 17 bases lying between them. This CDR3 comprises 16 residues. The CDR3 reads CASSIDRVELGDTIYF. In DNA form, the CDR3 reads TGTGCCAGTAGTATAGATCGGGTTGAACTGGGGGACACCATATATTTT.

The chain has TRBV13 and TRBJ2-5, with TRBD1 identical over 10 bases. Germline V CDR1 and CDR2: PRHDT, FYEKMQ (reference sequence). V dropped 6 bases and J dropped 2; count of bases not matched to a gene: 9. CDR3 length: 16 residues. CDR3 nucleotide sequence: TGTGCCAGCAGTTTCCGACAGGGGGCGCTTCAAGAGACCCAGTACTTC. Protein product: CASSFRQGALQETQYF.

This clone was picked up a small number of times. The J gene is TRBJ2-3, the V gene TRBV19; 8 bases are a match to TRBD1. V dropped 5 bases and J dropped 0; count of bases not matched to a gene: 7. CDR1 and CDR2 from the germline V gene are LNHDA and SQIVND (reference sequence). This CDR3 comprises 16 residues. The CDR3 region has the DNA TGTGCCAGTAGTGGCCAACAGGGGGTTAGCACAGATACGCAGTATTTT. It yields the protein CASSGQQGVSTDTQYF.

This rearrangement joins TRBV10-3 to TRBJ2-5; 7 bases fit TRBD1. V lost 4 bases and J lost 1; bases outside the gene matches: 0. Germline V CDR1 and CDR2: ENHRY, SYGVKD. CDR3 length equals 13 residues. CDR3 nucleotides: TGTGCCATCAGTGGACAGGGCCAAGAGACCCAGTACTTC. It translates to CAISGQGQETQYF.

The chain carries TRBV6-6 and TRBJ2-7, with a weak D call TRBD2 (5 bases). Looked up from germline, CDR1 is MNHNY and CDR2 is SVGAGI (reference sequence). Trimming left V 0 bases short and J 1 base short, with 10 bases between. The CDR3 sequence is 15 residues long. CDR3 in amino acids: CASSYSMGVSYEQYF. DNA of the CDR3: TGTGCCAGCAGTTACTCAATGGGAGTGTCCTACGAGCAGTACTTC.

This clone was seen only a few times. The junction does not match germline at one end; this may be a read error. The chain couples TRBV5-8 to TRBJ2-4, with 11 bases matching TRBD2. Germline V gives CDR1 SGHTS, CDR2 YDEGEE. The CDR3 is 14 amino acids. CDR3 coding DNA: TGTGCCAGCAGCTTGAAACTAGCGGGAGTCCCCCCTCCGTTC. Translation: CASSLKLAGVPPPF.